This T cell receptor (beta chain) comes out of a study of a mutant IDH1 vaccine in newly diagnosed glioma (TCRdb year 2021). In terms of the full investigation: Patients received eight vaccinations in weeks 1, 3, 5, 7, 11, 15, 19 and 23, corresponding to visits V03 through V10. Peripheral blood samples were drawn at six visits, namely V03 (baseline), V05, V07, V10, V12 and V13. Before enrollment, patients had received standard therapy of radiotherapy alone, temozolomide alone, or radiochemotherapy with temozolomide; most received the combination. Of the 25 to 40 patients who were treated, around 60% were male and about 40% were female, and the mean age was around 40 years. For exploratory analyses, fewer than 30 treated patients had longitudinal TCRB deep sequencing done wherever samples were available. In the chemotherapy-containing groups, vaccination started alongside temozolomide cycles, whereas in patients who had radiotherapy alone it started 4-6 weeks after radiotherapy.

V and J lose 6 bases and 2 bases, and a span of 14 bases separates them. Spanning cysteine to phenylalanine, the CDR3 consists of 14 amino acids. Only the CDR3 portion is preserved as DNA: 42 bases, with reading frame beginning at the first base. CDR1 and CDR2, looked up from the germline V gene, are SNHLY and FYNNEI. As regards this clone: Its target antigen remains unknown. Within one base of it there is no much larger clone, and no base qualities were kept.

Results and caveats for the whole study, not just this receptor: Availability determined which PBMC samples were chosen for TCRB deep sequencing. Immune responses induced by the vaccine were seen in more than 85% of patients across multiple MHC alleles. Changes in the top peripheral T cell clonotypes picked up by TCRB sequencing did not appear to be linked to pseudoprogression. According to the authors, sample limitations meant that analyses of patient blood samples could not be reproduced.

Library preparation employed the immunoSEQ multiplex PCR assay. Following the manufacturer's protocol, the hsTCRB Kit was used to amplify rearranged TCR beta chain sequences. TCRB libraries were sequenced on an Illumina MiSeq. For the original study's pipeline: The proprietary platform of the kit vendor was used for demultiplexing, trimming and gene mapping. The clones in this table, taken by TCRdb from immuneACCESS, are in-frame only. Not every clone is retained; where verified, under half of the shortfall comes from an unresolved V gene, and the cause of the rest is unknown. V and J calls and clone size are given by that table; D and trimming were obtained from the DNA. The table for this sample lists about 65,000 clones; 70% to 90% of them were counted only once. Roughly 3.9% of the sample is held by the ten biggest clonotypes. Read against the paper, the sample's time point label means: week 23, last vaccination. A 20-mer mutant IDH1 peptide at 300 micrograms in Montanide made up each vaccine dose, which was injected subcutaneously together with topical imiquimod. All donors had newly diagnosed IDH1-mutant astrocytomas of WHO grade 3 or 4 that showed loss of nuclear ATRX. The samples were drawn from NOA16, a multicentre, single-arm, open-label phase I trial in Germany that tested a mutant IDH1 peptide vaccine in humans for the first time. Genomic DNA for TCRB sequencing was extracted from EDTA blood using the DNeasy Blood and Tissue Kit.

The sequence came from a man in his thirties or forties with glioma. The chain links TRBV2 with TRBJ2-7; the D gene is possibly TRBD1 or TRBD2, with 5 bases matching each. Sequenced material: PBMCs, taken from a glioma patient whose treatment included an IDH1 peptide vaccine. The CDR3 sequence is CASRRDRMTYEQYF. The nucleotides are TGTGCCAGCAGAAGGGACCGGATGACCTACGAGCAGTACTTC.